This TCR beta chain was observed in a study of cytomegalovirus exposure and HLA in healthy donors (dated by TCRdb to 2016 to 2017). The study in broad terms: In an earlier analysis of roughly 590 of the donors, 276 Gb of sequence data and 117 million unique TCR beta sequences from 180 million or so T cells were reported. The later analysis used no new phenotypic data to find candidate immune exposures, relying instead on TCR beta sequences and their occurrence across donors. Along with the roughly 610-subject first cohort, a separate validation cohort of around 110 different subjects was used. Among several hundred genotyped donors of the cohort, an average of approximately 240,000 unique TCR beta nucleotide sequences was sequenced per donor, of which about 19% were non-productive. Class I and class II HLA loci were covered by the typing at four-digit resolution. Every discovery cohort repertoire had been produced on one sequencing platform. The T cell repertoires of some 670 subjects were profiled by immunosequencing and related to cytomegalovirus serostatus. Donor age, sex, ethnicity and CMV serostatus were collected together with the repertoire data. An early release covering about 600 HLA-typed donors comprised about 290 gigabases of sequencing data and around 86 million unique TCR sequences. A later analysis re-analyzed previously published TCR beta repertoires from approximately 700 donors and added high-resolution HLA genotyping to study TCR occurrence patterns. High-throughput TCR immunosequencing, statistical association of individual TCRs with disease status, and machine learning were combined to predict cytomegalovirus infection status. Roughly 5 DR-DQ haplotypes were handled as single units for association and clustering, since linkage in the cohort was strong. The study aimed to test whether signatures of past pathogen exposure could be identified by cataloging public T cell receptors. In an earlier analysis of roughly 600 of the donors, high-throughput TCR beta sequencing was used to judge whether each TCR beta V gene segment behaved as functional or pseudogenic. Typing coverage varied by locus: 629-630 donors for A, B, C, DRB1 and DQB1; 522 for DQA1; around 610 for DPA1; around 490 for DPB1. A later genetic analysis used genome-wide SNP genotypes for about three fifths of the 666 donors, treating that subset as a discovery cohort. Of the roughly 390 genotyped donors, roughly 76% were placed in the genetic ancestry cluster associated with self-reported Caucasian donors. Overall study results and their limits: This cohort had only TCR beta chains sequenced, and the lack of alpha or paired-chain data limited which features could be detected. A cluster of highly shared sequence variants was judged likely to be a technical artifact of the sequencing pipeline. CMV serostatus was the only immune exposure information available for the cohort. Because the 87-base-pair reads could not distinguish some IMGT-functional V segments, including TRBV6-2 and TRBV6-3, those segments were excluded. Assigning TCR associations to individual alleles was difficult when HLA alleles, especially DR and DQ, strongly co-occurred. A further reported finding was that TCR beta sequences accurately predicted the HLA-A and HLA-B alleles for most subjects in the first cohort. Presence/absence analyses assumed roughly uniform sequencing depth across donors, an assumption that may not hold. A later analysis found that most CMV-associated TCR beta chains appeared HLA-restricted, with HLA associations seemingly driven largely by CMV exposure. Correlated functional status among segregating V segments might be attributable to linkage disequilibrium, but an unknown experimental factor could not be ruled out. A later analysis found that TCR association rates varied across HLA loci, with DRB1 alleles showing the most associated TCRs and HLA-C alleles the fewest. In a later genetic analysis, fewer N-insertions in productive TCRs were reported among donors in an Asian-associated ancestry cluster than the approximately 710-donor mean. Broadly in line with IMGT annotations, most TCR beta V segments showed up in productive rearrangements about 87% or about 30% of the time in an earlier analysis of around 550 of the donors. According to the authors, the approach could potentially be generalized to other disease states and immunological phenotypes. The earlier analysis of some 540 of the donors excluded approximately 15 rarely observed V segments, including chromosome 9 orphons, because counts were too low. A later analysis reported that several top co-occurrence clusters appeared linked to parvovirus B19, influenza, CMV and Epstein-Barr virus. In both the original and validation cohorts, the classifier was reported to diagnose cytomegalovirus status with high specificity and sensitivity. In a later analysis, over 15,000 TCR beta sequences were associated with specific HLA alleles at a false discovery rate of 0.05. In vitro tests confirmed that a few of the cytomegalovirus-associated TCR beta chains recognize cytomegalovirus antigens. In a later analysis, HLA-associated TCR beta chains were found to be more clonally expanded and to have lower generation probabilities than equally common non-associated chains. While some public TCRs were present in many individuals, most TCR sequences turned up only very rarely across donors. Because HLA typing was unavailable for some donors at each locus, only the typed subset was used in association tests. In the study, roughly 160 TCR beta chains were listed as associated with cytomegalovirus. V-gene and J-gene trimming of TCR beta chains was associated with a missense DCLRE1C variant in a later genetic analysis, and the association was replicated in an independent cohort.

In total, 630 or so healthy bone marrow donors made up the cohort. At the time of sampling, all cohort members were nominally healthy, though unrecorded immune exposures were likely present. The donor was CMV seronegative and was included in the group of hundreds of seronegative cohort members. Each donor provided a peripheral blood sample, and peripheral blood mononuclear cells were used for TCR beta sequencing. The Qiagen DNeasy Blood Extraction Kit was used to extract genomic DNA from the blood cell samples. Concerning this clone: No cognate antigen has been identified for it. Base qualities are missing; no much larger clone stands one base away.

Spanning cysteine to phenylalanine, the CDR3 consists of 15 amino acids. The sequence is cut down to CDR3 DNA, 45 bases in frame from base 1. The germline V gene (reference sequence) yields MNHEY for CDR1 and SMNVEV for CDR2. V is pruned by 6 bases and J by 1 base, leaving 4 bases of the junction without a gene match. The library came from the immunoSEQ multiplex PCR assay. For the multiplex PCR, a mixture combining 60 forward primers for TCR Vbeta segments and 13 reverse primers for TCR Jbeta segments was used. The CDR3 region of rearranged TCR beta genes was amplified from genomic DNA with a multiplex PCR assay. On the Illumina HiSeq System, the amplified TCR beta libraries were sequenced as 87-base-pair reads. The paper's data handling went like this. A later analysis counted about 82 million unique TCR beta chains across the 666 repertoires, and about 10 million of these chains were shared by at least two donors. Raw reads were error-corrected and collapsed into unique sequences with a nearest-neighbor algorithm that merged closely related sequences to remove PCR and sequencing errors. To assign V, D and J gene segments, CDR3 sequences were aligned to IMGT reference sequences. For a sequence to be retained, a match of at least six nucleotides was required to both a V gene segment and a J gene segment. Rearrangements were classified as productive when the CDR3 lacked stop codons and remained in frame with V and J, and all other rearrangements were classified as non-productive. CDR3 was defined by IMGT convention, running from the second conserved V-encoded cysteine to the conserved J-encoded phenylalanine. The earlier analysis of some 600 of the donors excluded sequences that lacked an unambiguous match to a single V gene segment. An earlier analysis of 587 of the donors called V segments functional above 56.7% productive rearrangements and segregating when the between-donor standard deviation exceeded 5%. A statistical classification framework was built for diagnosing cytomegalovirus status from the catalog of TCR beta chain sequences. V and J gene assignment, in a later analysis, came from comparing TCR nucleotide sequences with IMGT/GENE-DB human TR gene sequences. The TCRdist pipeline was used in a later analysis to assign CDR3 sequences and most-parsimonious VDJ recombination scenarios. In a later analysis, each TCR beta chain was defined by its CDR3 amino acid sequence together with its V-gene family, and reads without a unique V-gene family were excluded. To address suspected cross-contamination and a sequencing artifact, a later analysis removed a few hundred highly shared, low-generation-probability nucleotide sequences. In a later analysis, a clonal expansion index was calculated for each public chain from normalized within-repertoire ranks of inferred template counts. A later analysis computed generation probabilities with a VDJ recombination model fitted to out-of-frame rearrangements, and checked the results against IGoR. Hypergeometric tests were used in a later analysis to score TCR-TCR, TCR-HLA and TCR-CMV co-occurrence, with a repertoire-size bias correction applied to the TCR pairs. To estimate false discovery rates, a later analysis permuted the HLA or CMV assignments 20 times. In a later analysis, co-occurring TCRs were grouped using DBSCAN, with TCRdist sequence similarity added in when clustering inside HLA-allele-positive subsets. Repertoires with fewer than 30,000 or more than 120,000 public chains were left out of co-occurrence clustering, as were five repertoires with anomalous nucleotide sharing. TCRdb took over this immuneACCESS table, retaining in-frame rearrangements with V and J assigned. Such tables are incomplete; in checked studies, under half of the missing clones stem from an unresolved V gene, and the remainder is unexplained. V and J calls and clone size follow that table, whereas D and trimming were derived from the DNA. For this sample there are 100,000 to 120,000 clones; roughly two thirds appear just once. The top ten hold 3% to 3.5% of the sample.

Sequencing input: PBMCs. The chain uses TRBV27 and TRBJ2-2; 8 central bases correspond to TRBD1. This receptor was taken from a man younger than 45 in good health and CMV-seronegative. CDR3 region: CASSPGTGNTGELFF. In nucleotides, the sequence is TGTGCCAGCAGCCCGGGGACAGGGAACACCGGGGAGCTGTTTTTT.